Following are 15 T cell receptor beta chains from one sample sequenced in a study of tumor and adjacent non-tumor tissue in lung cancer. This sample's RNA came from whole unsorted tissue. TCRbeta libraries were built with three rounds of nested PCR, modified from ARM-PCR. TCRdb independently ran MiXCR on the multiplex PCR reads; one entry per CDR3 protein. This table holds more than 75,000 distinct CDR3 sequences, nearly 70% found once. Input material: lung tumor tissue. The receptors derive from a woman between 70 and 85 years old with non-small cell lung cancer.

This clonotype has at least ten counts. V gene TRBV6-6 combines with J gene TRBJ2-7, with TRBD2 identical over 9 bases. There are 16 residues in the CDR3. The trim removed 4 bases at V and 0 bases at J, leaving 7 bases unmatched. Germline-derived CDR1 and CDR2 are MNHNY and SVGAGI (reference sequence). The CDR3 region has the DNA TGTGCCAGCAGTTGGGGGGGCGGGAGGGCCTCCTACGAGCAGTACTTC. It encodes CASSWGGGRASYEQYF.

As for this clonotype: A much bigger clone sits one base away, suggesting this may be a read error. DNA for the CDR3: TGTACCAGCAGTGGTAGCAGCAACTACGTTGAAGCTTTCTTT. Amino acid sequence: CTSSGSSNYVEAFF. The V gene is TRBV28, the J gene TRBJ1-1; D is uncertain. The length of the CDR3 is 14 residues. The germline V gene encodes CDR1 MDHEN and CDR2 SYDVKM.

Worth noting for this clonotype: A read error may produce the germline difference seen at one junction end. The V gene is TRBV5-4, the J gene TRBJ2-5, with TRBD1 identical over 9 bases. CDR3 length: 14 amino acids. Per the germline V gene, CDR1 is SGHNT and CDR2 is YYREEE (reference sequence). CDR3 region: CASGFGTGRETQNF. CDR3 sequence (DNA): TGTGCCAGCGGCTTCGGGACAGGGCGGGAGACCCAGAACTTC.

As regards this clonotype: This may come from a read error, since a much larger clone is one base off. CDR3 sequence (DNA): TGCAGTGCTCGCCAGGGGAAGACCAAGTACTTC. It translates to CSARQGKTKYF. The gene calls are TRBV20-1 and TRBJ2-5, with a tentative D call TRBD1 (6 bases). The V gene's germline CDR1 is DFQATT and CDR2 SNEGSKA (reference sequence). This CDR3 spans 11 amino acids.

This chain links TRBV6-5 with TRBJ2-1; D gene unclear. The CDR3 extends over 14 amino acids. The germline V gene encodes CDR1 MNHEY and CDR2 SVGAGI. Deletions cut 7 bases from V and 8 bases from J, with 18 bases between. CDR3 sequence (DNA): TGTGCCAGCAACCGACCCGGTCTCATGGATGAGCAGTTCTTC. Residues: CASNRPGLMDEQFF.

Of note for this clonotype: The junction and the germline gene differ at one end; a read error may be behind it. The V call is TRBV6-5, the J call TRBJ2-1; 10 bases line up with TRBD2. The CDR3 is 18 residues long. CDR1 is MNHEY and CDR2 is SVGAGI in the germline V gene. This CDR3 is CAISYSSPRAGGPDEQFF. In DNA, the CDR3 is TGTGCCATCAGTTACTCGAGTCCTCGAGCGGGAGGGCCTGATGAGCAGTTCTTC.

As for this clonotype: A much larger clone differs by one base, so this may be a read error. CDR3 residues: CASSLARGGLVSETPYF. As DNA, the CDR3 is TGTGCCAGCAGCTTGGCCCGAGGGGGATTGGTCTCGGAGACCCCGTACTTC. The chain has TRBV5-4 and TRBJ2-5; tentative D call: TRBD1 (6 bases). The CDR3 runs to 17 residues. The germline V gene has CDR1 SGHNT and CDR2 YYREEE (reference sequence).

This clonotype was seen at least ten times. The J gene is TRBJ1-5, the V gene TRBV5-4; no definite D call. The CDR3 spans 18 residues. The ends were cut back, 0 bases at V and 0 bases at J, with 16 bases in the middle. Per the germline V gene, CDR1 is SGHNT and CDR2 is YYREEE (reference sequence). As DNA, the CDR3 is TGTGCCAGCAGCTTGGGACCCACTGGCCGACATAGCAATCAGCCCCAGCATTTT. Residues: CASSLGPTGRHSNQPQHF.

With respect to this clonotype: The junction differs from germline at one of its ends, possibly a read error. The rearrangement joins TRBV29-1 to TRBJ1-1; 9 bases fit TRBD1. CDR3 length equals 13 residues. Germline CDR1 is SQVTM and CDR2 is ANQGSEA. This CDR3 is CRGQGQTNTDAFF. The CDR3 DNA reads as TGCAGGGGACAGGGACAGACGAATACTGATGCTTTCTTT.

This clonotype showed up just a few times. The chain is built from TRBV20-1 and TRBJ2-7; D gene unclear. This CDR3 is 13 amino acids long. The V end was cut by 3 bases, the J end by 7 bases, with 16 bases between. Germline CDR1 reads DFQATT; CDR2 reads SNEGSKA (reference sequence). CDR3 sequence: CSASSRTPGEQYF. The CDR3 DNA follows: TGCAGTGCTAGCTCTCGGACCCCTGGGGAGCAGTACTTC.

The CDR3 here is CSALGASANYEQYF. The CDR3 DNA reads TGCAGTGCTCTCGGGGCTAGCGCGAACTACGAGCAGTACTTC. J is TRBJ2-7 and V is TRBV20-1, with D perhaps matching TRBD2 (6 bases). Germline CDR1 reads DFQATT; CDR2 reads SNEGSKA (reference sequence). V was shortened by 5 bases and J by 3 bases, with 17 bases between the two germline ends. The CDR3 covers 14 residues.

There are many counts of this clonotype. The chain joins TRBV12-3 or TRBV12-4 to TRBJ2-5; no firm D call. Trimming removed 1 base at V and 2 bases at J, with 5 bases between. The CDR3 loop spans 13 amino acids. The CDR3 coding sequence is TGTGCCAGCAGTTTAGAACGGCAAGAGACCCAGTACTTC. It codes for CASSLERQETQYF.

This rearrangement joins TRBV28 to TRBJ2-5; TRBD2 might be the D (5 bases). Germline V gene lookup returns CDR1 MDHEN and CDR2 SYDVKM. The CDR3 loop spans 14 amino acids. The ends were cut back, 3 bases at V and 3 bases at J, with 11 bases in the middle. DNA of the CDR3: TGTGCCAGCAGTTTTAGTAGCGTTAAAGAGACCCAGTACTTC. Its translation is CASSFSSVKETQYF. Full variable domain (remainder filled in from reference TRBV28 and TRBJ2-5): DVKVTQSSRYLVKRTGEKVFLECVQDMDHENMFWYRQDPGLGLRLIYFSYDVKMKEKGDIPEGYSVSREKKERFSLILESASTNQTSMYLCASSFSSVKETQYFGPGTRLLVL.

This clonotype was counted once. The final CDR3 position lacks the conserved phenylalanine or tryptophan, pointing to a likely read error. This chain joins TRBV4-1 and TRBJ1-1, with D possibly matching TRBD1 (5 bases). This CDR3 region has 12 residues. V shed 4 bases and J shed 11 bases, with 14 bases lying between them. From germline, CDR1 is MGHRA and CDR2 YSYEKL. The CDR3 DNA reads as TGCGCCAGCAGCCTCAATGGGACGACGGCTTTCTGT. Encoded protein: CASSLNGTTAFC.

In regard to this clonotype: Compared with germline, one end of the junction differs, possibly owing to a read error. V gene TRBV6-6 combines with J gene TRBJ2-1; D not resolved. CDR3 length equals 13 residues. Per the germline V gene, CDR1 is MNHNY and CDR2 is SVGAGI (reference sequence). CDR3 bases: TGTGCCAGCTGTTACTCGAGAGGCTATGAGCAGTCCTTC. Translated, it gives CASCYSRGYEQSF.